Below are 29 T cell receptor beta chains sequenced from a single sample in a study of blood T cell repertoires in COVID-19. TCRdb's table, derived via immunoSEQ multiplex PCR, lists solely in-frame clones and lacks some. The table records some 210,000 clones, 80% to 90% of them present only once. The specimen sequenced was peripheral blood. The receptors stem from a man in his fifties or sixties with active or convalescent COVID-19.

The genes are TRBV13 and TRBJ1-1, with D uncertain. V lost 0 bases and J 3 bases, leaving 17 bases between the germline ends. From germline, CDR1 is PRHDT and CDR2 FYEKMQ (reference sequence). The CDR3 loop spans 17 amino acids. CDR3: CASSLGLAREEDTEAFF. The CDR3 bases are TGTGCCAGCAGCTTAGGGCTGGCAAGGGAGGAGGACACTGAAGCTTTCTTT.

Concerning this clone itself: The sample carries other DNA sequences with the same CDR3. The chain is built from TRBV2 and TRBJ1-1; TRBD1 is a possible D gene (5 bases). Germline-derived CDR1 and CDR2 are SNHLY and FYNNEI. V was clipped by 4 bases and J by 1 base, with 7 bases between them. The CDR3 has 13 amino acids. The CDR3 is CASSGQPNTEAFF. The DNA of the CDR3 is TGTGCCAGCAGTGGACAGCCGAACACTGAAGCTTTCTTT.

CDR3 in amino acids: CATAGVRSSGNTIYF. In DNA, the CDR3 is TGTGCCACCGCCGGGGTGAGGAGCTCTGGAAACACCATATATTTT. The chain has TRBV6-4 and TRBJ1-3; no clear D. Germline V lookup: CDR1 MRHNA, CDR2 SNTAGT. Trimming removed 10 bases from V and 0 bases from J, with 16 bases in between. There are 15 residues in the CDR3.

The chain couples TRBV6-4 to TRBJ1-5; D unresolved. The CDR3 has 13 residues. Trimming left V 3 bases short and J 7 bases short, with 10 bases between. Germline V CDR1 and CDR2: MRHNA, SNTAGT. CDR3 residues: CASSEGGGQPQHF. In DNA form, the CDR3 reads TGTGCCAGCAGTGAAGGAGGAGGGCAGCCCCAGCATTTT.

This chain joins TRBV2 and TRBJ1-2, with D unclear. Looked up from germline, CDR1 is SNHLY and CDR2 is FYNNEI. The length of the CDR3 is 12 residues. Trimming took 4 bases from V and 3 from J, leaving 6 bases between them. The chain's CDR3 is CASSVRDYGYTF. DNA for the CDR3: TGTGCCAGCAGTGTAAGAGACTATGGCTACACCTTC.

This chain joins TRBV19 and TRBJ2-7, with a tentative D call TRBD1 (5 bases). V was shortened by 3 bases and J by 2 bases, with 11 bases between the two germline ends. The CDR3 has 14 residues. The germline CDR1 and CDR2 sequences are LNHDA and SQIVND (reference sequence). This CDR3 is CASSIAQGPYEQYF. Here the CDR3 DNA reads TGTGCCAGTAGTATCGCGCAGGGCCCCTACGAGCAGTACTTC.

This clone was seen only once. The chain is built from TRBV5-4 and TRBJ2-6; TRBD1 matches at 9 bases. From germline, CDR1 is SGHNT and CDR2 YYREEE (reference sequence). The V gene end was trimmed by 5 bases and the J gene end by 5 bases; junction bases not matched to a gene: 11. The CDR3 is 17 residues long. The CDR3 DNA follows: TGTGCCAGCAGTTCCACAGGGGGCGCAATTAGGGCCAACGTCCTGACTTTC. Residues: CASSSTGGAIRANVLTF.

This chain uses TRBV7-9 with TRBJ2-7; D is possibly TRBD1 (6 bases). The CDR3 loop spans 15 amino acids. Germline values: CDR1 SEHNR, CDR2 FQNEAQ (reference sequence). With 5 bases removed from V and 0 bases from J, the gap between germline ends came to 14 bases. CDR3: CASSRTGTSSYEQYF. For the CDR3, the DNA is TGTGCCAGCAGCCGTACAGGGACCAGCTCCTACGAGCAGTACTTC.

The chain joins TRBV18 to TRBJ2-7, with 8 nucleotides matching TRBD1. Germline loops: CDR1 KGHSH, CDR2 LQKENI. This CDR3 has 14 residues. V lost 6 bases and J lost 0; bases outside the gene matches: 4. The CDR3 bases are TGTGCCAGCTCTCCGGACAGGGACTCCTACGAGCAGTACTTC. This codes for CASSPDRDSYEQYF.

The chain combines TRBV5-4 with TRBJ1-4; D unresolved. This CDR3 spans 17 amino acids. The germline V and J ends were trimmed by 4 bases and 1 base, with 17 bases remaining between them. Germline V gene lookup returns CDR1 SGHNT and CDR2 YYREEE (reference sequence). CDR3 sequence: CASSPARSGKTNEKLFF. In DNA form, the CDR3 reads TGTGCCAGCAGCCCGGCGCGGAGCGGGAAAACTAATGAAAAACTGTTTTTT.

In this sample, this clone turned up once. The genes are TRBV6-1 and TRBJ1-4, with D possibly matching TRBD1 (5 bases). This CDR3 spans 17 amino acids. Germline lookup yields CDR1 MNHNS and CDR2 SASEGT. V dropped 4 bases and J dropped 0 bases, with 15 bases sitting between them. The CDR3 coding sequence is TGTGCCAGCAGTGGCGGACATAGTCATGCAACTAATGAAAAACTGTTTTTT. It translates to CASSGGHSHATNEKLFF.

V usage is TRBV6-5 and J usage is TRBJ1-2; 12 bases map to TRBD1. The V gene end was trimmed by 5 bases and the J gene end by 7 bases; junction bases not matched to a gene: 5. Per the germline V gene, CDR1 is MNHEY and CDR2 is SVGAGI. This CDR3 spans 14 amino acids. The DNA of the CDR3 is TGTGCCAGCAGTCCGGGACAGGGGGCTGTTGGCTACACCTTC. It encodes CASSPGQGAVGYTF.

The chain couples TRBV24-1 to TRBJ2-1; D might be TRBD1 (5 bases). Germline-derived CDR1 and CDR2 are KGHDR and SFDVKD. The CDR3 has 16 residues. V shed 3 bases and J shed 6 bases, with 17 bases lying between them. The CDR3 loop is CATSDAKAGYRNEQFF. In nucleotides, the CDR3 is TGTGCCACCAGTGATGCGAAGGCAGGGTATCGCAATGAGCAGTTCTTC.

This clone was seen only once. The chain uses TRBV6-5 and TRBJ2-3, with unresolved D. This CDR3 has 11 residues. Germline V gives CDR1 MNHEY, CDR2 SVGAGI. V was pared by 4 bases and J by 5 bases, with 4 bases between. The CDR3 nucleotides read TGTGCCAGCAGTTCTTTAGATACGCAGTATTTT. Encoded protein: CASSSLDTQYF.

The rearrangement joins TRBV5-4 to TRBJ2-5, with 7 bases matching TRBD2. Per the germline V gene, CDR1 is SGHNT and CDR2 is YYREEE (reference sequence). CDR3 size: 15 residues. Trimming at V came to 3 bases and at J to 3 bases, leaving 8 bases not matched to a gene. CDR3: CASSSGKGGEETQYF. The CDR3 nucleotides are TGTGCCAGCAGCTCCGGGAAGGGAGGGGAAGAGACCCAGTACTTC.

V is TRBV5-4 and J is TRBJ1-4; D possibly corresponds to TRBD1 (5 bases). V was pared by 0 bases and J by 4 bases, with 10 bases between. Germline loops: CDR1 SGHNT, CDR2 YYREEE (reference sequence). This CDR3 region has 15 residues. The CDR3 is CASSLGQGVNEKLFF. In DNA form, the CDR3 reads TGTGCCAGCAGCTTGGGCCAGGGTGTTAATGAAAAACTGTTTTTT.

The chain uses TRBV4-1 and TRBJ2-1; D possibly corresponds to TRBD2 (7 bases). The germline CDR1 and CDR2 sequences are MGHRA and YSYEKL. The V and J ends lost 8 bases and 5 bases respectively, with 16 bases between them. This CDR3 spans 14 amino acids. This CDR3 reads CASVKGGTNNEQFF. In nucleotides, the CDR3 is TGCGCCAGCGTCAAGGGGGGGACCAACAATGAGCAGTTCTTC.

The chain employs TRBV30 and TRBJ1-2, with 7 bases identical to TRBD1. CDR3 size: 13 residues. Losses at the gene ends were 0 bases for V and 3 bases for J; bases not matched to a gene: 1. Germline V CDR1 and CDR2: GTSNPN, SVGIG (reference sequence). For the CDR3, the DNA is TGTGCCTGGAGTGTAGGGACAGACTATGGCTACACCTTC. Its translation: CAWSVGTDYGYTF.

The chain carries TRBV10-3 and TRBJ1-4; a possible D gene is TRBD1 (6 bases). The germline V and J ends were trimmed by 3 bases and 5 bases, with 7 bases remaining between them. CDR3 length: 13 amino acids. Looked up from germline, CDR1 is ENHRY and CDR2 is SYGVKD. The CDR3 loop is CAISEGQNEKLFF. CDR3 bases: TGTGCCATCAGTGAAGGACAGAATGAAAAACTGTTTTTT.

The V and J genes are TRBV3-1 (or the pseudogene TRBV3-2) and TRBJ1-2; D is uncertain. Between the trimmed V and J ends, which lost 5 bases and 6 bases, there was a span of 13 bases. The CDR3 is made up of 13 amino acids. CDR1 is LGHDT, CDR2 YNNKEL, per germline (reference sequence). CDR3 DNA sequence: TGTGCCAGCAGCTTAGACACATACGATGGCTACACCTTC. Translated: CASSLDTYDGYTF.

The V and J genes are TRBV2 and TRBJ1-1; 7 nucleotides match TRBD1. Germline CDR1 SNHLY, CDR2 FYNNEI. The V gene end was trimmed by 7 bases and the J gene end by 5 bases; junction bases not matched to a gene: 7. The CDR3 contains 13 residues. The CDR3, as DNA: TGTGCCAGCACTAGCCTCAGGGGGACTGAAGCTTTCTTT. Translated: CASTSLRGTEAFF.

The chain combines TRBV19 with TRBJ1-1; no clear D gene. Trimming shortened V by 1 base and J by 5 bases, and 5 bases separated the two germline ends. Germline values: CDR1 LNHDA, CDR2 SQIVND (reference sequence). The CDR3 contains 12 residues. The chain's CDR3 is CASSIAGTEAFF. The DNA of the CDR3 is TGTGCCAGTAGTATAGCGGGGACTGAAGCTTTCTTT.

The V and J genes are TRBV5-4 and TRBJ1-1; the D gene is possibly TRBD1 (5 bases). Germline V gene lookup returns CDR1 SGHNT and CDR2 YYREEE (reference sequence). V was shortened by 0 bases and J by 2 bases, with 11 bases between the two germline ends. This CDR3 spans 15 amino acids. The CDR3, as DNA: TGTGCCAGCAGCTTGGGACAGCACATAAACACTGAAGCTTTCTTT. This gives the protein CASSLGQHINTEAFF. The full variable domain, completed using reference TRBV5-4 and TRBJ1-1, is ETGVTQSPTHLIKTRGQQVTLRCSSQSGHNTVSWYQQALGQGPQFIFQYYREEENGRGNFPPRFSGLQFPNYSSELNVNALELDDSALYLCASSLGQHINTEAFFGQGTRLTVV.

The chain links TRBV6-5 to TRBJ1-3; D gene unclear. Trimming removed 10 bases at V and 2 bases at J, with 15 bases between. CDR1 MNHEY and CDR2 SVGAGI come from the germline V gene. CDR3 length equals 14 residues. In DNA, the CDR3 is TGTGCCACCCGGAACGGAGGGCCTGGAAACACCATATATTTT. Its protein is CATRNGGPGNTIYF.

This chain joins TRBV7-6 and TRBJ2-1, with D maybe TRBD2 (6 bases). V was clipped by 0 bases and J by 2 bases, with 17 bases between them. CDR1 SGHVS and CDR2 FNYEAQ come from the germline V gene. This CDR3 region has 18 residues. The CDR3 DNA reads TGTGCCAGCAGCTTAGCGGGGTTTGGCGGGACGACCTACAATGAGCAGTTCTTC. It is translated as CASSLAGFGGTTYNEQFF.

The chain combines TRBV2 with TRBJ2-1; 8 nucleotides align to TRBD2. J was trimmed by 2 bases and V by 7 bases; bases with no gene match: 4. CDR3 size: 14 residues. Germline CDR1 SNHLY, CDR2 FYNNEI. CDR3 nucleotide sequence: TGTGCCAGCATCCTTAGCGGGGCCTACAATGAGCAGTTCTTC. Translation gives CASILSGAYNEQFF.

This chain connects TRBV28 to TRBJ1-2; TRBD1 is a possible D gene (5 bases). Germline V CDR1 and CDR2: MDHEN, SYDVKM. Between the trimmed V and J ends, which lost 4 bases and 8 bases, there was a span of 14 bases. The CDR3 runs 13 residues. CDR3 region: CASSSPQGGGYTF. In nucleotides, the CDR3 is TGTGCCAGCAGTTCCCCTCAGGGTGGCGGCTACACCTTC.

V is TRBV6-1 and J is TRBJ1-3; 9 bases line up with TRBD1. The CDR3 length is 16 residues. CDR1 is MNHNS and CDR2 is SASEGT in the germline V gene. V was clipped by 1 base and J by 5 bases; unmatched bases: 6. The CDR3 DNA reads TGTGCCAGCAGTGAAGTATTGACAGGGGGGAGAAACACCATATATTTT. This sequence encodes CASSEVLTGGRNTIYF.

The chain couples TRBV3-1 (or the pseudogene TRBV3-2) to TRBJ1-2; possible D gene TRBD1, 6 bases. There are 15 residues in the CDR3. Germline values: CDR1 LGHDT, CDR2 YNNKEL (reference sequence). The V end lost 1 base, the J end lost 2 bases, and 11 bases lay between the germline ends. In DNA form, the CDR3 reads TGTGCCAGCAGCCAAGGGACCCAGGGGAACTATGGCTACACCTTC. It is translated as CASSQGTQGNYGYTF.